This note documents a single TCR beta chain sequence. This clone occurred a few times. The antigen it recognizes is unknown. No per-base quality is available; no much larger clone lies one base away. The CDR3, from cysteine to phenylalanine, totals 14 residues. Solely the CDR3 DNA is kept, with 42 bases framed from the first base. The CDR1 and CDR2 encoded by the germline V gene are SQVTM and ANQGSEA. V is trimmed back by 0 bases and J by 6 bases, and the junction contains 6 bases that no gene match accounts for. This entry belongs to a study of CD8+ T cells in alopecia areata (dated by TCRdb to between 2018 and 2020). As for the study more broadly: Treated patients were enrolled in an open-label pilot trial of oral tofacitinib, 5 to 10 mg twice daily, for moderate-to-severe alopecia areata. Tofacitinib was given for 6 to 18 months, followed by 6 months of follow-up off drug to assess delayed response and recurrence. In treated patients, disease severity was measured using the SALT score, which gives the percentage of scalp surface area affected. The study used high-throughput TCRbeta sequencing to examine T cell clonal expansion in alopecia areata, in both the C3H/HeJ mouse model and human patients. In humans, TCRbeta sequencing was performed on scalp tissue and on sorted CD4+ and CD8+ peripheral blood T cells from healthy controls and from patients with patchy or totalis/universalis alopecia areata. Tofacitinib-treated patients had biopsies at baseline and at 4 and 24 weeks of treatment, with a later scalp biopsy in several patients. Clonality in the scalp was compared among normal scalp (n=4), patchy alopecia areata scalp (n=8), and alopecia totalis/universalis scalp (n=8). RNA was extracted with the PAXgene miRNA kit for fixed scalp, the miRNeasy kit for PBMCs, and the RNeasy kit for mouse skin. immunoSEQ multiplex PCR using 35 Vbeta forward primers and 13 Jbeta reverse primers was used to amplify TCRbeta CDR3 regions. General conclusions and limits of the study: Resident alphabeta T cells in normal human skin are also sequenced, complicating scalp TCR repertoire analysis, unlike mouse skin dominated by gammadelta T cells. During tofacitinib treatment, many expanded lesional clones remained in scalp and blood, and this persistence may partly explain relapse after treatment is stopped. TCR sequences shared between patients were less clear than in mice, possibly partly because of HLA diversity in the patient population. Compared with normal scalp, lesional scalp had higher clonality and more expanded CD8+ clones, particularly in alopecia totalis/universalis, a pattern that suggests antigenic drive. Scalp clonality and the number of expanded CD8+ clones among the top 100 scalp clones were significantly decreased by tofacitinib. Because the treated cohort was small and included a single nonresponder, larger studies are needed to assess links between baseline CD8+ expansion and response.

Libraries came from the immunoSEQ multiplex PCR assay. To provide template for TCR sequencing, every sample had RNA extracted and reverse transcribed into cDNA. First-strand cDNA was synthesized with SuperScript III using a 2:1 mix of oligo-dT and random hexamers. A synthetic immune receptor repertoire was used to gauge amplification bias, and whatever bias remained was removed computationally. The authors' analysis ran thus. Raw reads were preprocessed for error removal, and CDR3 was defined according to IMGT conventions as running from the conserved cysteine to phenylalanine. Clonality was computed by normalizing Shannon entropy by log2 of the number of productive unique TCRs and subtracting the result from 1. CD4 or CD8 identity of scalp clones was inferred by cross-referencing scalp TCRbeta sequences with sorted blood CD4 and CD8 repertoires. As stored in TCRdb, this immuneACCESS dataset retains in-frame rearrangements with V and J assigned. A fraction of the clones does not appear; measured against another copy, unresolved V genes explain less than half of the discrepancy, and the remainder lacks a known reason. V, J and clone size are those of that table, while D and trimming were read from the DNA. Recorded for this sample are more than 90,000 clones; roughly two thirds of them occurred a single time. Together, the top ten hold around 16% of the sample.

This specimen's time point label, per the study, means: around 29 days on oral tofacitinib. The treatment or condition label, read with the paper, signifies: oral pan-JAK inhibitor, 5-10 mg twice daily. Peripheral blood and lesional scalp punch biopsies were obtained from patients with alopecia areata. PBMCs were isolated by density centrifugation and stained for CD3, CD4 and CD8, and CD4+ and CD8+ T cells were sorted on a FACSAria. The sequence was obtained from a human donor with alopecia areata. The rearrangement combines TRBV29-1 with TRBJ1-1; 8 bases in between match TRBD1. Sequences were derived from CD8+ T cells sorted from blood, sampled at week 4, from a patient treated with tofacitinib. This receptor carries the CDR3 CSVEDSGQGPEAFF. The nucleotide sequence is given as TGCAGCGTTGAAGATTCCGGACAGGGCCCTGAAGCTTTCTTT.